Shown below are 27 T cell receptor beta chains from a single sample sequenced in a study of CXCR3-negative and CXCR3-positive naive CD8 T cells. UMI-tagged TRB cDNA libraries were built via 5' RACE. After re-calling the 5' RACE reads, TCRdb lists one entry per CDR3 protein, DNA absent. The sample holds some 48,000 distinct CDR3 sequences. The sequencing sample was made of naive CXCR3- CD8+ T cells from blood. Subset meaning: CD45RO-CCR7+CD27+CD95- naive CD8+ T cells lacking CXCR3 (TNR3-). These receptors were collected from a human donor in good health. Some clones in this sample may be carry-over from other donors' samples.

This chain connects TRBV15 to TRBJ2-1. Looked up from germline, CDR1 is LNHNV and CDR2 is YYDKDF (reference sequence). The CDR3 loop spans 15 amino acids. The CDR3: CATTDVLSSYNEQFF.

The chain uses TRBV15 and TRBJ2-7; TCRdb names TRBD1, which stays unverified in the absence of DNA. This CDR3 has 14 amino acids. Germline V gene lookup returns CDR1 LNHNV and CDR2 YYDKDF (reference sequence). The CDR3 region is CATSRVGPTAEQYF.

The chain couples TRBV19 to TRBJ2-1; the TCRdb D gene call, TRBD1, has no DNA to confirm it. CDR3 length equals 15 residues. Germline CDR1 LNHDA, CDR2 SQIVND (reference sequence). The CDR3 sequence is CASSMGGSSYNEQFF.

This CDR3 reads CASSSGRGLLTEQFF. The V call is TRBV5-4, the J call TRBJ2-1; TCRdb returns TRBD2, unconfirmable since there is no DNA. Germline V gene data show CDR1 as SGHNT and CDR2 as YYREEE (reference sequence). The CDR3 spans 15 residues.

The CDR3 spells CASILYRVYTEAFF. The chain employs TRBV21-1 and TRBJ1-1; the TCRdb D gene call, TRBD1, has no DNA to confirm it. TRBV21-1 counts as a pseudogene. The CDR3 spans 14 residues.

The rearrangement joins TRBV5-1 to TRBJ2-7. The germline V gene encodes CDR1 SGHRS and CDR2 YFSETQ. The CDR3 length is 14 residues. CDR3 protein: CASSFGGGPYEQYF.

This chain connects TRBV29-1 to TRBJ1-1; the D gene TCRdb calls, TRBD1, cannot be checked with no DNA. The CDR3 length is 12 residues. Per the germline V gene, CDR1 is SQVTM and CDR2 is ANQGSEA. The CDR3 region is CSYVALGTEAFF.

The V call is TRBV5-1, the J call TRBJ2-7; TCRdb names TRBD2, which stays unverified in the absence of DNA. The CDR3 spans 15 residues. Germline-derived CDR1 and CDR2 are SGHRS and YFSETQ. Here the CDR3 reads CASRGGLASSYEQYF.

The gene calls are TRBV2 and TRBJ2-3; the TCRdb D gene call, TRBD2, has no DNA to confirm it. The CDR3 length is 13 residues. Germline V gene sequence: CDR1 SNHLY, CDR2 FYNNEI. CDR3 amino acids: CASSGPYTDTQYF.

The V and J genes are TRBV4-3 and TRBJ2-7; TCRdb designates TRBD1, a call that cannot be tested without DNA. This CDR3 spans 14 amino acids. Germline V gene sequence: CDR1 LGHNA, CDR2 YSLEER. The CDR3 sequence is CASSQPGQTYEQYF.

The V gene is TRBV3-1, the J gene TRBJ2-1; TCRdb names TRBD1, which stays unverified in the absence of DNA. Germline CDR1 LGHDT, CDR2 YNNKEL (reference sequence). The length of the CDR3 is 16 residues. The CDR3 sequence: CASSQVGTGTYNEQFF.

The CDR3 sequence is CASSFQSNQPQHF. The V and J genes are TRBV12-3 or TRBV12-4 and TRBJ1-5. The CDR3 runs 13 residues.

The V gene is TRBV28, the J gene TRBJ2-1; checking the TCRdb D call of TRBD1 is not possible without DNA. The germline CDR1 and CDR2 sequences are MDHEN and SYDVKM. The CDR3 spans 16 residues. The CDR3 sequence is CASSFPEREPYNEQFF.

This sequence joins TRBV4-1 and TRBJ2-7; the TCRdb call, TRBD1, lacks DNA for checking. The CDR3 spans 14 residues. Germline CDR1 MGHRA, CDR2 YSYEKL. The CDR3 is CASSQDGQSYEQYF.

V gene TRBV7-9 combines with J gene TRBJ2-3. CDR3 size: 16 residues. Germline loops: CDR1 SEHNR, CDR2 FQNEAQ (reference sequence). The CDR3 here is CASSLSGRMGTDTQYF.

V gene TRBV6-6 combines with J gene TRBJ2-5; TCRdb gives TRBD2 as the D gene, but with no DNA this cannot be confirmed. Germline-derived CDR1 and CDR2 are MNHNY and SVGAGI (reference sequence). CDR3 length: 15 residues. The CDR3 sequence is CASSPPGTFLETQYF.

This chain's CDR3 is CASSPGGDATVVRYF. The chain recombines TRBV3-1 with TRBJ2-7; TCRdb's D gene call, TRBD1, goes unchecked for lack of DNA. This CDR3 is built from 15 residues. Germline loops: CDR1 LGHDT, CDR2 YNNKEL (reference sequence).

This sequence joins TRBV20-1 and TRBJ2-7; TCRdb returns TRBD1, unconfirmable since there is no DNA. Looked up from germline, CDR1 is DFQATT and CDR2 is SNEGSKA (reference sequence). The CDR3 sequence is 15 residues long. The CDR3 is CSARDGQGVSYEQYF.

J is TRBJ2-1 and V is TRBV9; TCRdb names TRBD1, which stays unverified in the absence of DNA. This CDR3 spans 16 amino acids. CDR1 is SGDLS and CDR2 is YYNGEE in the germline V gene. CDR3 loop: CASSASGGLTYNEQFF.

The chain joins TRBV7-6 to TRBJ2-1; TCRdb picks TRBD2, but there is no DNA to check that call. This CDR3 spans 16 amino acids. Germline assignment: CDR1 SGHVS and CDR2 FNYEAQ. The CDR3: CASSPMTSGNYNEQFF.

CDR3 residues: CATSRDSNEQFF. The chain couples TRBV15 to TRBJ2-1. The CDR3 spans 12 residues. The V gene's germline CDR1 is LNHNV and CDR2 YYDKDF (reference sequence).

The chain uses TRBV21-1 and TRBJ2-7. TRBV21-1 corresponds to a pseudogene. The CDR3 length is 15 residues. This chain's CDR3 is CASSKDGRGPYEQYF.

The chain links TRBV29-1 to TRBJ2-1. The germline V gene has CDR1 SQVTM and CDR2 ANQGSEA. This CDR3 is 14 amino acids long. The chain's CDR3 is CSVEDHLTYNEQFF.

The CDR3 reads CSVLRENIQYF. J is TRBJ2-4 and V is TRBV29-1; TCRdb's D gene call, TRBD1, goes unchecked for lack of DNA. The CDR3 spans 11 residues. CDR1 is SQVTM and CDR2 is ANQGSEA in the germline V gene.

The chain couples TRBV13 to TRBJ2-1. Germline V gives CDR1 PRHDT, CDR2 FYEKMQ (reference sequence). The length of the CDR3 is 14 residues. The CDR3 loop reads CASSLGPAQNEQFF.

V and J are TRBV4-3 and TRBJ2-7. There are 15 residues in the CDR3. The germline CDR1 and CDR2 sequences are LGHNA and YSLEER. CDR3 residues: CASSQSWGLTYEQYF.

The chain's CDR3 is CASSFRSELFF. V gene TRBV27 combines with J gene TRBJ2-1. Germline assignment: CDR1 MNHEY and CDR2 SMNVEV (reference sequence). CDR3 length equals 11 residues.